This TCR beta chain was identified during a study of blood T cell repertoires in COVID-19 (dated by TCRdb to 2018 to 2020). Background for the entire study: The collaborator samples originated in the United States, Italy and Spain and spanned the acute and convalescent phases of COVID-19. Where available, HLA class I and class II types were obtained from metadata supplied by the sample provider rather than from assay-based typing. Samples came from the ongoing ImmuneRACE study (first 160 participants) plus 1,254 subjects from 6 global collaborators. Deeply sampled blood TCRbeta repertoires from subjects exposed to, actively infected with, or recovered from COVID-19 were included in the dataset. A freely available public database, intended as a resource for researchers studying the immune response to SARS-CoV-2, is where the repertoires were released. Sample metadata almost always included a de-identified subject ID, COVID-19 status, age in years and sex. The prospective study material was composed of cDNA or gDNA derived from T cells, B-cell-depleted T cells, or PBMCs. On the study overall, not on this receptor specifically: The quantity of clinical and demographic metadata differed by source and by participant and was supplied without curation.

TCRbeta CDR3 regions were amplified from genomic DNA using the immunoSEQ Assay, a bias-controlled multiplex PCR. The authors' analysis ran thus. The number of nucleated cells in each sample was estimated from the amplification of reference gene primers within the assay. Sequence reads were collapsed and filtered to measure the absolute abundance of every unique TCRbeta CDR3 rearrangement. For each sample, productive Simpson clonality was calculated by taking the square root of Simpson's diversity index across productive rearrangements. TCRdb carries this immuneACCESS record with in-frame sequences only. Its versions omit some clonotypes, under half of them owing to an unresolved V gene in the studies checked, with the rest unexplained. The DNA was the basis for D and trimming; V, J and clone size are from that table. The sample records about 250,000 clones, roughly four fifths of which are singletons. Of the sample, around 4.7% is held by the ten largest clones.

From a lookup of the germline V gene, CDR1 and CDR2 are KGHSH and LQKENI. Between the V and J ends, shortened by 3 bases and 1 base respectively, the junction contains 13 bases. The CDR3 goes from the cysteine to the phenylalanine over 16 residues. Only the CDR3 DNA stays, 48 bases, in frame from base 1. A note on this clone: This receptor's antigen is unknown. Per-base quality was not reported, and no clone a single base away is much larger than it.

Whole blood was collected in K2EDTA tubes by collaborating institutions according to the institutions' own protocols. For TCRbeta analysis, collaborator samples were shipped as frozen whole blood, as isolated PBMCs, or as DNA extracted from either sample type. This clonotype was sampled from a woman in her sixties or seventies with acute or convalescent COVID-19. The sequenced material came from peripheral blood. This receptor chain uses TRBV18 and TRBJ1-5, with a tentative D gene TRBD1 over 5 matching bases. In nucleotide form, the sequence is TGTGCCAGCTCACCTCGACAGATGACCAGCAATCAGCCCCAGCATTTT. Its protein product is CASSPRQMTSNQPQHF. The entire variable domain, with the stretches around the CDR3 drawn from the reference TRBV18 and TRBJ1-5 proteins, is NAGVMQNPRHLVRRRGQEARLRCSPMKGHSHVYWYRQLPEEGLKFMVYLQKENIIDESGMPKERFSAEFPKEGPSILRIQQVVRGDSAAYFCASSPRQMTSNQPQHFGDGTRLSIL.